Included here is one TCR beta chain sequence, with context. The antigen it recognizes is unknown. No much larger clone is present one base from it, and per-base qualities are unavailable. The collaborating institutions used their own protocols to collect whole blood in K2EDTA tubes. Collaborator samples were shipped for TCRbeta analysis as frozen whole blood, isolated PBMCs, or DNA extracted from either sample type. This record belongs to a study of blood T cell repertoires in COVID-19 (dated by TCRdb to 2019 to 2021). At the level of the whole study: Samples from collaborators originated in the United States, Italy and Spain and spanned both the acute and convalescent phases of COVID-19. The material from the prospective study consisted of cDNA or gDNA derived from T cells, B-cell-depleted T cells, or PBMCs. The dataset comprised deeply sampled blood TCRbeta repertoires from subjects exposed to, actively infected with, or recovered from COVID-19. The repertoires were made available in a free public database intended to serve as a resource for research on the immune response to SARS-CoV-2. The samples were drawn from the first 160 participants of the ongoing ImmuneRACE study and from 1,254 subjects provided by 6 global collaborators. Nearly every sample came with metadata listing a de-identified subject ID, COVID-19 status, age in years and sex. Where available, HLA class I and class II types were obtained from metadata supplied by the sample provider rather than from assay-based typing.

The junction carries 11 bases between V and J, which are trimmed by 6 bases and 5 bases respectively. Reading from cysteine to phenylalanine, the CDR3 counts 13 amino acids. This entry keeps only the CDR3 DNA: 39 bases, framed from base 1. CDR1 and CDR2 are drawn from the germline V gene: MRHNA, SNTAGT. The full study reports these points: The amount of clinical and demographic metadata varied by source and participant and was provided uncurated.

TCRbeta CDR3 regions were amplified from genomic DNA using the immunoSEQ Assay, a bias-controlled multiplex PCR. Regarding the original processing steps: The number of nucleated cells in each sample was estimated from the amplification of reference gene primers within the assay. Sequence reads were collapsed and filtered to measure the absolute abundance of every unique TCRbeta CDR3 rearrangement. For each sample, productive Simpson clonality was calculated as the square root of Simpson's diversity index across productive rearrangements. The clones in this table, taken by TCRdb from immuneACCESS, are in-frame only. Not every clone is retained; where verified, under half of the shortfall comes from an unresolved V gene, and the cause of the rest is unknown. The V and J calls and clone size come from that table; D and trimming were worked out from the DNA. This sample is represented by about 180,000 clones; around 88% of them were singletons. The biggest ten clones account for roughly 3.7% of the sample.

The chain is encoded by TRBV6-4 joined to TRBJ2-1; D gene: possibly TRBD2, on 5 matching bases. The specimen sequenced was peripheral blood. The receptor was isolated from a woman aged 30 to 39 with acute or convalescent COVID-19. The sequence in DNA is TGTGCCAGCAGCCGGGGAACGGACAATGAGCAGTTCTTC. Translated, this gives CASSRGTDNEQFF.